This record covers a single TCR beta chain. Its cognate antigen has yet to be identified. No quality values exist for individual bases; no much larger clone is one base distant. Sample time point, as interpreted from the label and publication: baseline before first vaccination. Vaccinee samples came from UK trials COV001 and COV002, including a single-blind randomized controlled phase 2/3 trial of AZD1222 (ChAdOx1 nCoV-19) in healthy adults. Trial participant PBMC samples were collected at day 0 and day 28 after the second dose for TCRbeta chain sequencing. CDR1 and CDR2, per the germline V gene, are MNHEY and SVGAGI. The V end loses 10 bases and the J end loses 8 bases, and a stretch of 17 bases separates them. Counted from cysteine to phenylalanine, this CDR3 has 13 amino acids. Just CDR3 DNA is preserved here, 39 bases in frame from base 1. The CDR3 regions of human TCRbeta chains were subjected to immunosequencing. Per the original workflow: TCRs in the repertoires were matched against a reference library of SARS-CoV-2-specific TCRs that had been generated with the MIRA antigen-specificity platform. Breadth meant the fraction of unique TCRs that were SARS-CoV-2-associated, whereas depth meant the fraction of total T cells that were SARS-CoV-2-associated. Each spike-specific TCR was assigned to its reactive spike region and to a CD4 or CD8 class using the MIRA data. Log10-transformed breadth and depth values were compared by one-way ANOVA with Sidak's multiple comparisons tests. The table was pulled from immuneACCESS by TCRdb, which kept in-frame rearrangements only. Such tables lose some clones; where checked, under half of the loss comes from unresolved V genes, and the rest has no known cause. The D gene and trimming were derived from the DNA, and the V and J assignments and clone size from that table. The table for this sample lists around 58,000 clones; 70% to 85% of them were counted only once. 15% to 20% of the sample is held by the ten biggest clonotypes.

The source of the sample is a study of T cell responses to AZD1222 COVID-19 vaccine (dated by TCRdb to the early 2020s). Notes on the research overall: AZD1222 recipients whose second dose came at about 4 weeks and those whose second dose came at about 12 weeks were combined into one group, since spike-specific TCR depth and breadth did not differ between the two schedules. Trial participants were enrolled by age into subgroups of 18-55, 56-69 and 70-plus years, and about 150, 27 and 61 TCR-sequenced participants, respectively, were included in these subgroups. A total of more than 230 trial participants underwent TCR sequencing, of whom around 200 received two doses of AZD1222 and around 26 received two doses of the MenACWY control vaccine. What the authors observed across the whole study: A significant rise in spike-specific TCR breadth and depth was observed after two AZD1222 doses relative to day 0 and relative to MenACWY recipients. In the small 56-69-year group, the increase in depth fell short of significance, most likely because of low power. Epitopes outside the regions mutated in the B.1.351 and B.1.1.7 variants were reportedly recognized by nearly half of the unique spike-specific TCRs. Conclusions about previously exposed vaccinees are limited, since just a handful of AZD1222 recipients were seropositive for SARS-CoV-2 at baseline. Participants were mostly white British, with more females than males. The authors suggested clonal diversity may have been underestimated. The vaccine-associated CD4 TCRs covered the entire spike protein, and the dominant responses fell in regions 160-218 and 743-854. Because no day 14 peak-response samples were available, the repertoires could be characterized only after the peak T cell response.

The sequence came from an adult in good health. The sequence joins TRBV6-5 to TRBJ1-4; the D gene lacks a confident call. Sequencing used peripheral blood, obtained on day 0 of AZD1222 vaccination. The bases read TGTGCCACCGAGGGTTCTCCCGGGGAAAAACTGTTTTTT. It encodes CATEGSPGEKLFF.